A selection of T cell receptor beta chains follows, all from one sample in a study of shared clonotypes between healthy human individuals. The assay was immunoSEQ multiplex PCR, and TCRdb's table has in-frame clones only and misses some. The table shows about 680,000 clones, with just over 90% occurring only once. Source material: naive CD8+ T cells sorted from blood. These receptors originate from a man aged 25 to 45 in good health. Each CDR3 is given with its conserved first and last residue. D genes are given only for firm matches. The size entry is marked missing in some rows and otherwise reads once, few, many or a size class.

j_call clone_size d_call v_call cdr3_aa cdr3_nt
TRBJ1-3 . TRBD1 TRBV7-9 CASSLRTGAHSGNTIYF TGTGCCAGCAGCCTCCGGACAGGGGCCCACTCTGGAAACACCATATATTTT
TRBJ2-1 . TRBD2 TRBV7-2 CASKTRDYDVDEQFF TGTGCCAGCAAAACACGGGACTACGACGTCGATGAGCAGTTCTTC
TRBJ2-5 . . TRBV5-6 CASSFQTVQETQYF TGTGCCAGCAGCTTCCAGACTGTTCAAGAGACCCAGTACTTC
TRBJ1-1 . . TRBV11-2 CASSLRASMNTEAFF TGTGCCAGCAGCTTAAGAGCTTCCATGAACACTGAAGCTTTCTTT
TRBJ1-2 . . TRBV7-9 CASSLGGASNYGYTF TGTGCCAGCAGCTTAGGGGGCGCCAGCAACTATGGCTACACCTTC
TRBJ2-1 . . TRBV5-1 CASSLAGTHEQFF TGCGCCAGCAGCTTGGCCGGTACCCATGAGCAGTTCTTC
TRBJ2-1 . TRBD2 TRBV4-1 CASSQPPGGSRNEQFF TGCGCCAGCAGCCAACCCCCGGGCGGGAGTAGGAATGAGCAGTTCTTC
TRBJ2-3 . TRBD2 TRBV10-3 CAISFEREYTDTQYF TGTGCCATCAGTTTCGAGCGGGAATACACAGATACGCAGTATTTT
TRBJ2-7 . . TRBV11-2 CASFNPGSSYEQYF TGTGCCAGTTTTAATCCGGGCAGCTCCTACGAGCAGTACTTC
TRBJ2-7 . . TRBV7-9 CASEGTYEQYF TGTGCCTCAGAGGGAACCTACGAGCAGTACTTC
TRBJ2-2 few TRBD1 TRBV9 CASSVGQGTGELFF TGTGCCAGCAGCGTGGGACAGGGAACCGGGGAGCTGTTTTTT
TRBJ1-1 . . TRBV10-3 CAISESRVDTEAFF TGTGCCATCAGTGAGTCGAGGGTTGACACTGAAGCTTTCTTT
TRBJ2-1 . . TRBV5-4 CASSLGGLVLMRNNEQFF TGTGCCAGCAGCTTGGGGGGTTTGGTCCTAATGCGAAACAATGAGCAGTTCTTC
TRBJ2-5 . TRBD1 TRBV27 CASSSQNRGGSQETQYF TGTGCCAGCAGTTCCCAAAACAGGGGTGGATCCCAAGAGACCCAGTACTTC
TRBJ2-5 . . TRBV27 CASSAEQGLETQYF TGTGCCAGCAGCGCGGAACAGGGATTGGAGACCCAGTACTTC
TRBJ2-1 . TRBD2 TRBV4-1 CASSQEMSSGRGFDEQFF TGCGCCAGCAGCCAAGAAATGTCTAGCGGGAGGGGTTTCGATGAGCAGTTCTTC
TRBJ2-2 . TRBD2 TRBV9 CASSSGRAHTGELFF TGTGCCAGCAGCAGCGGGAGGGCCCACACCGGGGAGCTGTTTTTT
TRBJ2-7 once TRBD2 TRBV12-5 CASGLGGRDGYEQYF TGTGCTAGTGGTTTGGGCGGGAGGGATGGTTACGAGCAGTACTTC
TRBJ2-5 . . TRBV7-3 CASSEGTMNQETQYF TGTGCCAGCAGCGAAGGGACAATGAACCAAGAGACCCAGTACTTC
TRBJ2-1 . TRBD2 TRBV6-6 CASSYVGSGSNEQFF TGTGCCAGCAGTTACGTTGGTAGCGGGAGTAATGAGCAGTTCTTC
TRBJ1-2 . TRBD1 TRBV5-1 CASSPKGQPVYGYTF TGCGCCAGCAGCCCTAAGGGACAGCCAGTCTATGGCTACACCTTC
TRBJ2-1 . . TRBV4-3 CASSQGVNEQFF TGCGCCAGCAGCCAAGGGGTAAATGAGCAGTTCTTC
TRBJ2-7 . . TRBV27 CASSFPPPGDSKRYEQYF TGTGCCAGCAGTTTCCCCCCCCCGGGGGACAGCAAAAGGTACGAGCAGTACTTC
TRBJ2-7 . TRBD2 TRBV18 CASSPVGQSGLADGSSYEQYF TGTGCCAGCTCACCAGTGGGACAGTCAGGACTAGCGGATGGGAGCTCCTACGAGCAGTACTTC
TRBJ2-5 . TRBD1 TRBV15 CATGVRGPTETQYF TGTGCCACCGGGGTGAGGGGGCCGACGGAGACCCAGTACTTC
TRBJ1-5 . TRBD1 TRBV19 CASRGQGFSSNQPQHF TGTGCCAGTAGGGGACAGGGATTTTCTAGCAATCAGCCCCAGCATTTT
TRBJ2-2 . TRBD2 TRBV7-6 CASSPGLAGERDTGELFF TGTGCCAGCAGCCCCGGACTAGCGGGAGAAAGGGACACCGGGGAGCTGTTTTTT
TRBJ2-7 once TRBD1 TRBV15 CATSRGRDRPYEQYF TGTGCCACCAGCAGAGGACGGGACAGGCCCTACGAGCAGTACTTC
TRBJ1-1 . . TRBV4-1 CASSQVGSNTEAFF TGCGCCAGCAGCCAAGTGGGGAGCAACACTGAAGCTTTCTTT
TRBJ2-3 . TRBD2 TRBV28 CASREGLAVSTDTQYF TGTGCCAGCCGCGAGGGACTAGCGGTTAGCACAGATACGCAGTATTTT
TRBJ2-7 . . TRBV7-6 CASSPIPSVSYEQYF TGTGCCAGCAGCCCCATTCCTAGCGTCTCCTACGAGCAGTACTTC
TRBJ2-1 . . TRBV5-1 CASSLVPKRDNEQFF TGCGCCAGCAGCTTGGTTCCTAAAAGGGACAATGAGCAGTTCTTC
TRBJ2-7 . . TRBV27 CASSSVDSSAEQYF TGTGCCAGCAGTTCGGTGGACAGTTCCGCCGAGCAGTACTTC
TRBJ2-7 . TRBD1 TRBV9 CASSGRDRPNEQYF TGTGCCAGCAGCGGCCGGGACAGACCCAACGAGCAGTACTTC
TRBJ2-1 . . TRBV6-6 CASSYSPEGSNEQFF TGTGCCAGCAGTTACTCGCCCGAGGGAAGCAATGAGCAGTTCTTC
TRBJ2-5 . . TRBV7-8 CASSLGVTGMGETQYF TGTGCCAGCAGCTTAGGCGTTACAGGGATGGGCGAGACCCAGTACTTC
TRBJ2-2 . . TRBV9 CASSVALGTGTGELFF TGTGCCAGCAGCGTAGCCCTGGGCACAGGGACCGGGGAGCTGTTTTTT
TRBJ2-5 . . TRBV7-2 CASRQGLQETQYF TGTGCCAGCAGACAGGGATTACAAGAGACCCAGTACTTC
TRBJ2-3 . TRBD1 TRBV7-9 CASSHRGADTQYF TGTGCCAGCAGCCACAGGGGCGCAGATACGCAGTATTTT
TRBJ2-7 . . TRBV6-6 CASSTGELYEQYF TGTGCCAGCAGTACGGGAGAACTTTACGAGCAGTACTTC
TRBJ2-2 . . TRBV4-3 CASSHPEVGELFF TGCGCCAGCAGCCATCCCGAGGTGGGGGAGCTGTTTTTT
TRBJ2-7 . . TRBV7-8 CASSLEAGPYEQYF TGTGCCAGCAGCTTAGAGGCAGGACCCTACGAGCAGTACTTC
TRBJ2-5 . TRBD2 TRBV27 CASSLSLAGGLETQYF TGTGCCAGCAGTTTATCGCTAGCGGGGGGATTAGAGACCCAGTACTTC
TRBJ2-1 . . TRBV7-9 CASSLVSNEQFF TGTGCCAGCAGCTTAGTGAGCAATGAGCAGTTCTTC
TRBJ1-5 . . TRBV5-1 CASRSSGLLREVYQPQHF TGCGCCAGCAGGTCTTCGGGACTCCTAAGAGAGGTATATCAGCCCCAGCATTTT
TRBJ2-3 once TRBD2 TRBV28 CASSLLLREGTDTQYF TGTGCCAGCAGTTTACTGTTGCGGGAGGGGACAGATACGCAGTATTTT
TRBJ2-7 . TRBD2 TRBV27 CASSYGRASYEQYF TGTGCCAGCAGTTATGGGAGGGCCTCCTACGAGCAGTACTTC
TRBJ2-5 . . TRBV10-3 CAISESVLGQETQYF TGTGCCATCAGTGAGTCAGTGTTAGGTCAAGAGACCCAGTACTTC
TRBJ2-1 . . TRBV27 CASSSTGPTPYNEQFF TGTGCCAGCAGTTCAACCGGGCCTACACCCTACAATGAGCAGTTCTTC
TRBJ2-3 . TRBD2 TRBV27 CASSQLAGGTDTQYF TGTGCCAGCAGCCAACTAGCGGGGGGCACAGATACGCAGTATTTT